The 27 T cell receptor beta chains below come from one sample, sequenced in a study of T cells after yellow fever vaccination (dated by TCRdb to between 2019 and 2020). Libraries came from 5' RACE. Sequencing was carried out with an Illumina HiSeq 2500. The public reads were run again by TCRdb, first through fastp at Q25 and then through MiXCR, and only productive beta chains were kept. Under each unique CDR3 protein, matching rows form one entry showing the most common genes and DNA. The table for this sample lists 140,000 to 150,000 distinct CDR3 sequences; 5% to 8% of them were counted only once. The ten largest clones capture approximately 0.67% of the sample. The meaning of the sample's treatment or condition label: live attenuated yellow fever vaccine strain. The sample here was CD4+ T cells sorted from PBMCs, taken 10 days after the yellow fever booster vaccination. These receptors came from a man aged 25 to 40 who received the YFV17D yellow fever vaccine.

This clonotype came up a few times. V is TRBV4-2 and J is TRBJ2-3; 8 nucleotides agree with TRBD2. The CDR3 extends over 16 amino acids. With V trimmed by 2 bases and J by 0 bases, 4 bases remained unmatched. Per germline, CDR1 LGHNA and CDR2 YNFKEQ. As DNA, the CDR3 is TGTGCCAGCAGCCAACGGGAGGGGACTAGCACAGATACGCAGTATTTT. Protein sequence: CASSQREGTSTDTQYF.

This clonotype was found many times. This sequence joins TRBV11-2 and TRBJ1-5, with D unclear. The CDR3 totals 14 residues. V was cut by 0 bases and J by 6 bases, with 9 bases left in between. CDR1 SGHAT and CDR2 FQNNGV come from the germline V gene. CDR3 sequence (DNA): TGTGCCAGCAGCTTAGAGGTGGAGGGTCAGCCCCAGCATTTT. This translates into CASSLEVEGQPQHF. The full variable domain, its missing parts supplied by reference TRBV11-2 and TRBJ1-5, is EAGVAQSPRYKIIEKRQSVAFWCNPISGHATLYWYQQILGQGPKLLIQFQNNGVVDDSQLPKDRFSAERLKGVDSTLKIQPAKLEDSAVYLCASSLEVEGQPQHFGDGTRLSIL.

This clonotype was detected many times. The J gene is TRBJ1-1, the V gene TRBV21-1. TRBV21-1 is described as a pseudogene. CDR3 length: 15 amino acids. The CDR3: CASSRTGTVETEAFF. DNA of the CDR3: TGTGCCAGCAGCAGAACCGGGACTGTAGAAACTGAAGCTTTCTTT.

The table lists this clonotype with a few counts. V usage is TRBV4-2 and J usage is TRBJ2-3; possible D gene TRBD2, 5 bases. Germline lookup yields CDR1 LGHNA and CDR2 YNFKEQ. The CDR3 consists of 16 residues. Trimming left V 1 base short and J 7 bases short, with 18 bases between. CDR3 sequence reads: CASSQGFDSRGYTQYF. Here the CDR3 DNA reads TGTGCCAGCAGCCAAGGATTCGACTCACGGGGTTATACGCAGTATTTT.

This clonotype was picked up many times. The chain is built from TRBV6-5 and TRBJ1-5, with unresolved D. This CDR3 comprises 15 residues. Germline CDR1 MNHEY, CDR2 SVGAGI. V lost 0 bases and J lost 6, with 12 bases in between. The CDR3 sequence is CASSYSSGRGQPQHF. The CDR3 bases are TGTGCCAGCAGTTACTCGTCAGGTCGGGGTCAGCCCCAGCATTTT.

This clonotype appeared many times. This chain connects TRBV12-3 or TRBV12-4 to TRBJ1-5; tentative D call: TRBD1 (6 bases). The CDR3 is 13 amino acids. V lost 4 bases, J lost 7 bases, and 11 bases lay in between. The DNA for the CDR3 is TGTGCCAGCAGTTCGACAGGCAGGCAGCCCCAGCATTTT. It is translated as CASSSTGRQPQHF.

The sample holds many counts of this clonotype. The chain couples TRBV27 to TRBJ2-7, with 7 positions matching TRBD2. This CDR3 region has 15 residues. With 7 bases clipped from V and 4 bases from J, the junction kept 13 bases outside the gene matches. The V gene's germline CDR1 is MNHEY and CDR2 SMNVEV (reference sequence). The CDR3 sequence is CASIQGGLGSYEQYF. CDR3 bases: TGTGCCAGCATCCAGGGTGGACTAGGGTCTTACGAGCAGTACTTC.

The chain has TRBV27 and TRBJ2-7; 8 nucleotides match TRBD2. This CDR3 spans 18 amino acids. Per germline, CDR1 MNHEY and CDR2 SMNVEV (reference sequence). V lost 5 bases, J lost 0 bases, and 15 bases stayed unmatched. CDR3 in DNA: TGTGCCAGCAGTCCCACCGGGAGGGCCTGGGTTTCCTCCTACGAGCAGTACTTC. Translation: CASSPTGRAWVSSYEQYF.

This clonotype was seen ten or more times. This rearrangement joins TRBV6-1 to TRBJ2-1, with D perhaps matching TRBD1 or TRBD2 (5 bases each). This CDR3 comprises 15 residues. V lost 5 bases to trimming and J lost 5 bases, with 16 bases between them. CDR1 is MNHNS, CDR2 SASEGT, per germline. CDR3 DNA sequence: TGTGCCAGCAGTAGAGCGGCAGGGTTAAACAATGAGCAGTTCTTC. Protein sequence: CASSRAAGLNNEQFF.

This clonotype was observed a handful of times. V gene TRBV18 combines with J gene TRBJ2-7; 9 bases match TRBD2. Germline V gene data show CDR1 as KGHSH and CDR2 as LQKENI. The CDR3 extends over 15 amino acids. Losses at the gene ends were 5 bases for V and 5 bases for J; bases not matched to a gene: 10. CDR3 sequence reads: CASSVKAGGGHEQYF. DNA of the CDR3: TGTGCCAGCTCAGTAAAAGCGGGAGGCGGCCACGAGCAGTACTTC.

This clonotype was counted ten times or more. V gene TRBV5-4 combines with J gene TRBJ2-4; 9 nucleotides line up with TRBD2. This CDR3 comprises 16 residues. Germline V gene sequence: CDR1 SGHNT, CDR2 YYREEE (reference sequence). V lost 2 bases to trimming and J lost 6 bases; unmatched junction nucleotides: 9. CDR3 loop: CASSFRAGGPGNIQYF. The CDR3 bases are TGTGCCAGCAGCTTTAGGGCGGGAGGGCCAGGAAACATTCAGTACTTC.

This clonotype was seen ten or more times. The chain combines TRBV5-1 with TRBJ2-3; D is unresolved. Germline-derived CDR1 and CDR2 are SGHRS and YFSETQ. CDR3 length: 12 residues. V shed 0 bases and J shed 3 bases, with 2 bases lying between them. The CDR3 here is CASSLETDTQYF. CDR3 coding DNA: TGCGCCAGCAGCTTGGAAACAGATACGCAGTATTTT.

In this sample, this clonotype turned up many times. The genes are TRBV29-1 and TRBJ1-2; 9 nucleotides line up with TRBD1. V gave up 7 bases and J gave up 8 bases; unmatched junction bases: 5. CDR3 length: 11 residues. Germline-derived CDR1 and CDR2 are SQVTM and ANQGSEA. DNA for the CDR3: TGCAGCGGTAGGACAGGGGAAGGCTACACCTTC. Protein: CSGRTGEGYTF.

There are many counts of this clonotype. The V and J genes are TRBV29-1 and TRBJ2-2; D is ambiguous. The CDR3 runs to 14 residues. Trimming took off 7 bases at V and 0 bases at J, with 12 bases between the two ends. The germline V gene encodes CDR1 SQVTM and CDR2 ANQGSEA. CDR3 sequence (DNA): TGCAGCGCGGCAGCGACCTCGAACACCGGGGAGCTGTTTTTT. It is translated as CSAAATSNTGELFF.

This clonotype appeared many times. This sequence joins TRBV10-3 and TRBJ1-2, with D uncertain. The CDR3 consists of 15 residues. CDR1 and CDR2 from the germline V gene are ENHRY and SYGVKD. The V end was cut by 10 bases, the J end by 1 base, with 19 bases between. The CDR3 is CATRERSGFNYGYTF. The CDR3 nucleotides read TGTGCCACTCGCGAACGATCTGGTTTTAACTATGGCTACACCTTC.

This clonotype was counted at least ten times. The J gene is TRBJ2-2, the V gene TRBV20-1, with D perhaps TRBD1 (5 bases). V dropped 6 bases and J dropped 0 bases, with 11 bases sitting between them. Germline V gene sequence: CDR1 DFQATT, CDR2 SNEGSKA (reference sequence). The CDR3 extends over 14 amino acids. CDR3 sequence: CSATPGTNTGELFF. DNA for the CDR3: TGCAGTGCCACCCCAGGGACGAACACCGGGGAGCTGTTTTTT.

This clonotype was observed many times. The chain has TRBV18 and TRBJ2-7; possibly TRBD2 for D (6 bases). With 3 bases removed from V and 6 bases from J, the gap between germline ends came to 12 bases. The CDR3 is 13 amino acids. Germline loops: CDR1 KGHSH, CDR2 LQKENI. CDR3 DNA sequence: TGTGCCAGCTCACCGATTGGACTACTCGAGCAGTACTTC. It yields the protein CASSPIGLLEQYF.

Comments on this clonotype: Since a much larger clone is just one base distant, this may be a read error. The V and J genes are TRBV18 and TRBJ2-3; 10 bases fit TRBD2. The length of the CDR3 is 18 residues. Unmatched junction bases numbered 10, after V lost 2 bases and J lost 2 bases. The germline gives CDR1 KGHSH, CDR2 LQKENI. The CDR3 sequence is CASSPIGLAEVLTDTQYF. The DNA for the CDR3 is TGTGCCAGCTCACCAATCGGACTAGCGGAAGTCCTCACAGATACGCAGTATTTT.

This clonotype was counted many times. CDR3 DNA: TGCAGTGCACCCCCCACAGCGTATTCCTACGAGCAGTACTTC. Its translation: CSAPPTAYSYEQYF. V usage is TRBV20-1 and J usage is TRBJ2-7; the D is unclear. The V gene lost 6 bases and the J gene lost 1 base, with 16 bases spanning the gap. This CDR3 has 14 amino acids. Germline V gene sequence: CDR1 DFQATT, CDR2 SNEGSKA (reference sequence).

This clonotype has at least ten counts. The V and J genes are TRBV5-1 and TRBJ2-5, with a weak D call TRBD2 (5 bases). The germline V gene encodes CDR1 SGHRS and CDR2 YFSETQ. V was shortened by 4 bases and J by 2 bases, with 12 bases between the two germline ends. The CDR3 runs to 14 residues. CDR3 DNA: TGCGCCAGCAGCCCCTCCGGGGATCAAGAGACCCAGTACTTC. It specifies CASSPSGDQETQYF. The full variable domain, in which reference TRBV5-1 and TRBJ2-5 provide the parts outside the CDR3, is KAGVTQTPRYLIKTRGQQVTLSCSPISGHRSVSWYQQTPGQGLQFLFEYFSETQRNKGNFPGRFSGRQFSNSRSEMNVSTLELGDSALYLCASSPSGDQETQYFGPGTRLLVL.

This clonotype was observed at least ten times. V gene TRBV20-1 combines with J gene TRBJ2-1; D may be TRBD2 (5 bases). V gave up 7 bases and J gave up 5 bases, with 15 bases separating them. The germline gives CDR1 DFQATT, CDR2 SNEGSKA (reference sequence). The CDR3 length is 13 residues. CDR3 coding DNA: TGCAGTGTTTACGGGATTGGTCACAATGAGCAGTTCTTC. Protein: CSVYGIGHNEQFF.

This clonotype was counted at least ten times. The chain joins TRBV20-1 to TRBJ2-7; no definite D call. CDR1 is DFQATT, CDR2 SNEGSKA, per germline (reference sequence). The CDR3 has 14 amino acids. The V and J ends lost 0 bases and 6 bases respectively, with 15 bases between them. The CDR3 region is CSARDAQRTAEQYF. In DNA, the CDR3 is TGCAGTGCTAGAGATGCACAGCGTACGGCCGAGCAGTACTTC.

This clonotype was picked up many times. The rearrangement joins TRBV20-1 to TRBJ2-3; D not certain. CDR3 length: 11 amino acids. V lost 5 bases to trimming and J lost 4 bases, with 7 bases between them. Looked up from germline, CDR1 is DFQATT and CDR2 is SNEGSKA (reference sequence). The CDR3 is CSAGNSDTQYF. CDR3 nucleotide sequence: TGCAGTGCTGGTAACTCAGATACGCAGTATTTT.

This clonotype appeared many times. The genes are TRBV29-1 and TRBJ2-5; 15 bases agree with TRBD2. Germline V CDR1 and CDR2: SQVTM, ANQGSEA. The CDR3 length is 13 residues. V was clipped by 8 bases and J by 5 bases; unmatched bases: 3. The CDR3 region has the DNA TGCAGCACGGGGACTAGCGGGAGGGAGACCCAGTACTTC. Residues: CSTGTSGRETQYF.

This clonotype was seen many times. The V and J genes are TRBV6-2 or TRBV6-3 and TRBJ2-1; 8 nucleotides agree with TRBD2. CDR1 MNHEY and CDR2 SVGEGT come from the germline V gene. This CDR3 has 15 amino acids. Trimming removed 2 bases from V and 8 bases from J; junction bases left unmatched: 8. The CDR3 sequence: CASSYAGGPSDEQFF. The CDR3 DNA reads as TGTGCCAGCAGTTACGCGGGAGGCCCATCGGATGAGCAGTTCTTC.

This clonotype was seen at least ten times. The chain couples TRBV2 to TRBJ2-2; unclear D gene. CDR3 length: 12 residues. The V and J ends lost 4 bases and 7 bases respectively, with 7 bases between them. Germline CDR1 reads SNHLY; CDR2 reads FYNNEI. CDR3 in DNA: TGTGCCAGCAGTGTGTGGGGCGGGGAGCTGTTTTTT. It codes for CASSVWGGELFF. Full variable domain (remainder filled in from reference TRBV2 and TRBJ2-2): EPEVTQTPSHQVTQMGQEVILRCVPISNHLYFYWYRQILGQKVEFLVSFYNNEISEKSEIFDDQFSVERPDGSNFTLKIRSTKLEDSAMYFCASSVWGGELFFGEGSRLTVL.

This clonotype has just a few counts. This chain joins TRBV11-2 and TRBJ1-5, with D perhaps matching TRBD1 (6 bases). From germline, CDR1 is SGHAT and CDR2 FQNNGV. The CDR3 spans 13 residues. Trimming pared 5 bases from V and 6 bases from J, leaving 11 bases between. CDR3 sequence (DNA): TGTGCCAGCAGCCCGCAGGGGAGTCAGCCCCAGCATTTT. Encoded protein: CASSPQGSQPQHF. Filled out from reference TRBV11-2 and TRBJ1-5, the complete variable domain reads EAGVAQSPRYKIIEKRQSVAFWCNPISGHATLYWYQQILGQGPKLLIQFQNNGVVDDSQLPKDRFSAERLKGVDSTLKIQPAKLEDSAVYLCASSPQGSQPQHFGDGTRLSIL.